One and the same sample provided the 9 T cell receptor beta chains below, sequenced in a study of T cells in tuberculosis. After thawing and overnight rest, PBMC were stained with GMM-loaded CD1B tetramer, viability dye and anti-CD3 for sorting. The lipid loaded on the CD1B tetramers was C32 glucose monomycolate from Rhodococcus equi. TCRdb keeps only in-frame clones here, not all; method: immunoSEQ multiplex PCR. The table lists tens of thousands of clones, under 95% of them singletons. Input material: CD1b-GMM tetramer-negative cells sorted from PBMCs. Receptors were obtained from an adult woman with latent tuberculosis.

The chain couples TRBV15 to TRBJ2-7; D perhaps matches TRBD1 (6 bases). This CDR3 contains 14 residues. The ends were cut back, 2 bases at V and 5 bases at J, with 13 bases in the middle. Germline CDR1 reads LNHNV; CDR2 reads YYDKDF (reference sequence). CDR3 protein: CATSRRGSRHEQYF. The CDR3 DNA sequence: TGTGCCACCAGCAGAAGGGGGTCTCGACACGAGCAGTACTTC.

The gene calls are TRBV19 and TRBJ2-2; 9 bases are shared with TRBD2. Unmatched junction bases numbered 9, after V lost 6 bases and J lost 1 base. Germline V gene sequence: CDR1 LNHDA, CDR2 SQIVND (reference sequence). There are 17 residues in the CDR3. The CDR3 reads CASRPLGLALNTGELFF. In DNA, the CDR3 is TGTGCCAGTAGGCCCCTCGGACTAGCGCTGAACACCGGGGAGCTGTTTTTT. Together with reference TRBV19 and TRBJ2-2, the CDR3 gives the full variable domain: DGGITQSPKYLFRKEGQNVTLSCEQNLNHDAMYWYRQDPGQGLRLIYYSQIVNDFQKGDIAEGYSVSREKKESFPLTVTSAQKNPTAFYLCASRPLGLALNTGELFFGEGSRLTVL.

Only one count was recorded for this clone. The chain combines TRBV4-2 with TRBJ2-3, with 10 bases identical to TRBD2. The V gene end was trimmed by 5 bases and the J gene end by 0 bases; junction bases not matched to a gene: 5. CDR3 length equals 16 residues. Germline loops: CDR1 LGHNA, CDR2 YNFKEQ. The DNA of the CDR3 is TGTGCCAGCAGCTCCCCAGCGGGGGGGAGCACAGATACGCAGTATTTT. Amino acids: CASSSPAGGSTDTQYF.

The chain uses TRBV6-5 and TRBJ1-5; possibly TRBD1 for D (6 bases). Germline CDR1 reads MNHEY; CDR2 reads SVGAGI. The length of the CDR3 is 15 residues. Trimming stripped 6 bases from V and 1 base from J, with 13 bases between. This CDR3 reads CASSLDRLSNQPQHF. The CDR3 region has the DNA TGTGCCAGCAGCCTAGACAGGTTGAGCAATCAGCCCCAGCATTTT.

In this sample, this clone turned up once. The chain is built from TRBV5-1 and TRBJ2-1, with D hard to call. Germline CDR1 SGHRS, CDR2 YFSETQ. The CDR3 runs 16 residues. Trimming took off 0 bases at V and 0 bases at J, with 10 bases between the two ends. The CDR3 here is CASSLGEYRSYNEQFF. The CDR3 DNA reads as TGCGCCAGCAGCTTGGGCGAGTATCGCTCCTACAATGAGCAGTTCTTC.

The J gene is TRBJ2-5, the V gene TRBV5-1, with 9 bases identical to TRBD2. V was clipped by 1 base and J by 3 bases; unmatched bases: 19. CDR1 and CDR2 (germline): SGHRS, YFSETQ. The CDR3 totals 20 residues. CDR3 loop: CASSLLRVASGAGHEETQYF. The CDR3 DNA sequence: TGCGCCAGCAGCTTGCTCCGTGTGGCTAGCGGGGCAGGACACGAAGAGACCCAGTACTTC.

This chain joins TRBV19 and TRBJ1-2; 7 positions match TRBD1. The CDR3 totals 14 residues. Losses at the gene ends were 5 bases for V and 3 bases for J; bases not matched to a gene: 6. Germline V gives CDR1 LNHDA, CDR2 SQIVND (reference sequence). The CDR3 spells CASSAGDSYYGYTF. The CDR3 coding sequence is TGTGCCAGTAGTGCAGGGGACAGCTACTATGGCTACACCTTC.

The CDR3: CASSQEGTTLQETQYF. The CDR3 nucleotides are TGCGCCAGCAGTCAAGAGGGTACTACCTTGCAAGAGACCCAGTACTTC. The chain joins TRBV23-1 to TRBJ2-5; D is perhaps TRBD2 (5 bases). TRBV23-1 is given ORF status, its function remaining uncertain. The V end lost 2 bases, the J end lost 2 bases, and 15 bases lay between the germline ends. The CDR3 is 16 residues long.

The chain has TRBV7-8 and TRBJ2-5; 8 bases align to TRBD2. CDR3 length: 18 residues. Unmatched junction bases numbered 13, after V lost 3 bases and J lost 1 base. Per germline, CDR1 SGHVS and CDR2 FQNEAQ. The DNA of the CDR3 is TGTGCCAGCAGCTTCCCCCGCGGCGGGGGGACGCCCCAAGAGACCCAGTACTTC. It encodes CASSFPRGGGTPQETQYF.